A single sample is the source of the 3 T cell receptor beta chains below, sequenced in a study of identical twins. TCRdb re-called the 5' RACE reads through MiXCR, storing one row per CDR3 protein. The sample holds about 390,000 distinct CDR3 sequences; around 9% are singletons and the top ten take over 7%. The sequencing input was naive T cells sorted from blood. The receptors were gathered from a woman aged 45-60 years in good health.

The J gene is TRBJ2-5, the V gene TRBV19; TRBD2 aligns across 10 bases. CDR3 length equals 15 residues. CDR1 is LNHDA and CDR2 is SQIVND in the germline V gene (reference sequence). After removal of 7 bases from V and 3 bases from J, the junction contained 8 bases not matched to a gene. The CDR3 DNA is TGTGCCAGTACTGGCGCTAGCGGGAGTAAAGAGACCCAGTACTTC. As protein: CASTGASGSKETQYF.

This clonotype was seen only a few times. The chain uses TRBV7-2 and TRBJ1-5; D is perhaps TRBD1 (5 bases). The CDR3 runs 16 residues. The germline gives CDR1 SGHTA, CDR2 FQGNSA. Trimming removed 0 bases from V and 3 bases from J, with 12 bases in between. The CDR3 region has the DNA TGTGCCAGCAGCTTAGCGTCGGGGCAGTCCAATCAGCCCCAGCATTTT. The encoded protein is CASSLASGQSNQPQHF.

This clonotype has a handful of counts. The DNA for the CDR3 is TGTGCCAGCAGCCGAGACCCAATAAGCGCGCTGTTTTTT. Protein sequence: CASSRDPISALFF. The chain combines TRBV3-1 with TRBJ2-2, with no clear D. Germline CDR1 reads LGHDT; CDR2 reads YNNKEL (reference sequence). V lost 4 bases and J 13 bases, leaving 16 bases between the germline ends. The CDR3 extends over 13 amino acids.